This T cell receptor (beta chain) is drawn from a study of preoperative IRX-2 immunotherapy in early breast cancer. Sample treatment: preoperative locoregional IRX-2 cytokine immunotherapy. CDR1 is SQVTM, CDR2 ANQGSEA, per germline. The CDR3 spans 13 residues. V trimming: 4 bases; J trimming: 5 bases; junction bases outside the gene matches: 6. Sequencing was performed with immunoSEQ multiplex PCR; in TCRdb, only in-frame clones are kept and a portion is missing. This table has 40,000 to 45,000 clones, approximately 77% appearing once. Sequenced here: tumor tissue, sampled after IRX-2 immunotherapy. The source is a human donor with breast cancer. The V and J genes are TRBV29-1 and TRBJ1-1; TRBD1 matches 8 bases. For the CDR3, the DNA is TGCAGCGTTGCAGGCCAGGGGGCGACTGAAGCTTTCTTT. This codes for CSVAGQGATEAFF.